The 16 T cell receptor beta chains below all came from one sample that was sequenced in a study of blood T cells in healthy people across ages. Primed by a sample-barcoded 5' primer and a J-beta primer mix, a second PCR proceeded for roughly 7 to 11 cycles. A single record per CDR3 protein comes from TCRdb applying MiXCR to the 5' RACE reads. The sample holds just under 550,000 distinct CDR3 sequences, around 24% seen once. The data were also submitted as part of a second study, on T cells of mothers and their children.

Input material: blood. The receptors were sampled from a boy aged 5-17 years in good health.

The V and J genes are TRBV13 and TRBJ2-3; TRBD2 matches at 7 bases. Germline V gene sequence: CDR1 PRHDT, CDR2 FYEKMQ (reference sequence). Losses at the gene ends were 3 bases for V and 5 bases for J; bases not matched to a gene: 11. This CDR3 region has 16 residues. DNA for the CDR3: TGTGCCAGCAGCTTGGGCCGGGGGGACGGAATAGATACGCAGTATTTT. This gives the protein CASSLGRGDGIDTQYF.

Concerning this clonotype itself: Sequence at one end of the junction differs from germline and may be a read error. CDR3: CASGQEPGGEQYF. The CDR3 bases are TGCGCCAGCGGCCAAGAACCAGGGGGCGAGCAGTACTTC. The V call is TRBV4-1, the J call TRBJ2-7; 7 bases fit TRBD1. There are 13 residues in the CDR3. Germline assignment: CDR1 MGHRA and CDR2 YSYEKL.

This clonotype occurred a few times. This chain joins TRBV20-1 and TRBJ2-7, with 11 bases aligning to TRBD2. Germline-derived CDR1 and CDR2 are DFQATT and SNEGSKA (reference sequence). The CDR3 covers 18 residues. Trimming at V came to 0 bases and at J to 2 bases, leaving 12 bases not matched to a gene. For the CDR3, the DNA is TGCAGTGCTAGAGATCCGCTAGCGGGAGGCGTTCTACCCTACGAGCAGTACTTC. Translation gives CSARDPLAGGVLPYEQYF.

The V call is TRBV19, the J call TRBJ1-5; D is unresolved. CDR3 length equals 16 residues. Trimming took 5 bases from V and 1 from J, leaving 15 bases between them. Germline lookup yields CDR1 LNHDA and CDR2 SQIVND (reference sequence). The CDR3 DNA reads as TGTGCCAGTAGTGCTGCCGGGCAGGTCAGCAATCAGCCCCAGCATTTT. It specifies CASSAAGQVSNQPQHF. Combining the CDR3 with reference TRBV19 and TRBJ1-5 gives the whole variable domain DGGITQSPKYLFRKEGQNVTLSCEQNLNHDAMYWYRQDPGQGLRLIYYSQIVNDFQKGDIAEGYSVSREKKESFPLTVTSAQKNPTAFYLCASSAAGQVSNQPQHFGDGTRLSIL.

This clonotype occurred a few times. The chain has TRBV28 and TRBJ2-7; the D is unclear. V was clipped by 5 bases and J by 3 bases, with 8 bases between them. The CDR3 runs 12 residues. Germline loops: CDR1 MDHEN, CDR2 SYDVKM. The CDR3 nucleotides read TGTGCCAGCAGTCGCCTACTCTACGAGCAGTACTTC. It yields the protein CASSRLLYEQYF.

This clonotype appeared many times. The genes are TRBV6-2 or TRBV6-3 and TRBJ2-7, with no clear D. The CDR3 extends over 14 amino acids. Trimming left V 2 bases short and J 2 bases short, with 10 bases between. Germline V CDR1 and CDR2: MNHEY, SVGEGT. The CDR3 coding sequence is TGTGCCAGCAGTTACCCCGACATACCCTACGAGCAGTACTTC. Its translation is CASSYPDIPYEQYF.

This clonotype came up a few times. V and J are TRBV4-3 and TRBJ2-5, with 7 bases aligning to TRBD2. Germline V gene data show CDR1 as LGHNA and CDR2 as YSLEER. V trimming: 1 base; J trimming: 1 base; junction bases outside the gene matches: 3. The CDR3 contains 15 residues. CDR3 nucleotides: TGCGCCAGCAGCCAAGGAGCGGGACGCCAAGAGACCCAGTACTTC. It is translated as CASSQGAGRQETQYF.

This clonotype has only a few counts. The chain carries TRBV7-2 and TRBJ2-3; TRBD2 matches at 13 bases. Unmatched junction bases numbered 9, after V lost 1 base and J lost 2 bases. The CDR3 length is 19 residues. Germline CDR1 reads SGHTA; CDR2 reads FQGNSA. CDR3 amino acids: CASSLETSGRSFFTDTQYF. The DNA for the CDR3 is TGTGCCAGCAGCTTAGAGACTAGCGGGAGGAGCTTCTTCACAGATACGCAGTATTTT.

The sample holds one count of this clonotype. V and J are TRBV29-1 and TRBJ2-5; no clear D. V was trimmed by 4 bases and J by 3 bases, leaving 9 bases between them. Germline assignment: CDR1 SQVTM and CDR2 ANQGSEA. The CDR3 spans 12 residues. The CDR3 protein is CSVVGVEETQYF. For the CDR3, the DNA is TGCAGCGTTGTAGGCGTAGAAGAGACCCAGTACTTC.

Only a few counts were recorded for this clonotype. V and J are TRBV5-1 and TRBJ2-5, with D perhaps TRBD1 (6 bases). The CDR3 loop spans 14 amino acids. Trimming left V 4 bases short and J 11 bases short, with 21 bases between. CDR1 is SGHRS and CDR2 is YFSETQ in the germline V gene. The CDR3 nucleotides are TGCGCCAGCAGCATCGGGACAACTGGATACAAGCAGTACTTC. Protein product: CASSIGTTGYKQYF. Full variable domain (rest looked up from reference TRBV5-1 and TRBJ2-5): KAGVTQTPRYLIKTRGQQVTLSCSPISGHRSVSWYQQTPGQGLQFLFEYFSETQRNKGNFPGRFSGRQFSNSRSEMNVSTLELGDSALYLCASSIGTTGYKQYFGPGTRLLVL.

This clonotype was observed a handful of times. The chain is built from TRBV11-2 and TRBJ2-5, with 9 bases lining up with TRBD1. The length of the CDR3 is 15 residues. The germline gives CDR1 SGHAT, CDR2 FQNNGV. The J segment lost 5 bases and the V segment lost 5 bases, leaving 9 bases of the junction unmatched. The CDR3 DNA sequence: TGTGCCAGCAGCCACTGGGACAGGGATGTGGAGACCCAGTACTTC. Encoded protein: CASSHWDRDVETQYF.

V usage is TRBV28 and J usage is TRBJ2-1; D unclear. V gave up 3 bases and J gave up 8 bases, with 11 bases separating them. CDR1 and CDR2 (germline): MDHEN, SYDVKM. CDR3 length: 13 amino acids. The CDR3 protein is CASSFDGLDEQFF. The CDR3 nucleotides read TGTGCCAGCAGTTTCGACGGATTGGATGAGCAGTTCTTC.

The genes are TRBV12-3 or TRBV12-4 and TRBJ1-1; D is unresolved. This CDR3 is built from 14 residues. V was shortened by 5 bases and J by 4 bases, with 14 bases between the two germline ends. CDR3 loop: CASSALPMGTEAFF. The DNA for the CDR3 is TGTGCCAGCAGTGCTCTACCGATGGGCACTGAAGCTTTCTTT.

Of note for this clonotype: A much larger clone lies one base from this, so it may be a read error. The rearrangement links TRBV6-4 to TRBJ2-5, with 9 positions matching TRBD2. The J call may be incorrect, as the DNA end agrees better with TRBJ2-1. The germline V gene encodes CDR1 MRHNA and CDR2 SNTAGT. CDR3 length: 14 amino acids. The CDR3: CASSDGGGENEQFF. In DNA form, the CDR3 reads TGTGCCAGCAGTGACGGCGGGGGGGAGAATGAGCAGTTCTTC.

This clonotype was picked up a small number of times. The rearrangement links TRBV9 to TRBJ1-2; D not certain. V gave up 0 bases and J gave up 2 bases, with 8 bases separating them. The CDR3 extends over 14 amino acids. The germline V gene encodes CDR1 SGDLS and CDR2 YYNGEE. For the CDR3, the DNA is TGTGCCAGCAGCGTAGAACATACCAACTATGGCTACACCTTC. Its translation is CASSVEHTNYGYTF.

A few counts support this clonotype. This chain links TRBV29-1 with TRBJ2-1; 7 bases fit TRBD1. J was trimmed by 8 bases and V by 6 bases; bases with no gene match: 13. CDR3 size: 14 residues. Germline V gene data show CDR1 as SQVTM and CDR2 as ANQGSEA. This chain's CDR3 is CSVDNRGFGDEQFF. The CDR3 bases are TGCAGCGTGGATAACAGGGGTTTCGGAGATGAGCAGTTCTTC.